In this sample, the clone carrying this T cell receptor (beta chain) turned up once. A read error may account for a junction end that differs from germline. Germline CDR1 and CDR2: MNHEY and SMNVEV (reference sequence). The CDR3 is 14 amino acids. The patients had localized lung adenocarcinoma, a non-small cell subtype. The data stem from a study of CD4 and CD8 cells across lung adenocarcinoma regions. TCRdb recomputed calls from the PCR reads with MiXCR, one row per CDR3 protein. Here the sample spans about 20,000 distinct CDR3 sequences, around 59% being singletons. This TCR derives from a female donor with lung adenocarcinoma. The CD4 and CD8 labels of this study may be unreliable. The material sequenced was CD8+ T cells from the center of a lung tumor. This chain joins TRBV27 and TRBJ2-5; D possibly corresponds to TRBD1 (5 bases). The CDR3 loop is CASSWGPDQETQYF. The CDR3 DNA is TGTGCCAGCAGTTGGGGCCCTGACCAAGAGACCCAGTATTTC.